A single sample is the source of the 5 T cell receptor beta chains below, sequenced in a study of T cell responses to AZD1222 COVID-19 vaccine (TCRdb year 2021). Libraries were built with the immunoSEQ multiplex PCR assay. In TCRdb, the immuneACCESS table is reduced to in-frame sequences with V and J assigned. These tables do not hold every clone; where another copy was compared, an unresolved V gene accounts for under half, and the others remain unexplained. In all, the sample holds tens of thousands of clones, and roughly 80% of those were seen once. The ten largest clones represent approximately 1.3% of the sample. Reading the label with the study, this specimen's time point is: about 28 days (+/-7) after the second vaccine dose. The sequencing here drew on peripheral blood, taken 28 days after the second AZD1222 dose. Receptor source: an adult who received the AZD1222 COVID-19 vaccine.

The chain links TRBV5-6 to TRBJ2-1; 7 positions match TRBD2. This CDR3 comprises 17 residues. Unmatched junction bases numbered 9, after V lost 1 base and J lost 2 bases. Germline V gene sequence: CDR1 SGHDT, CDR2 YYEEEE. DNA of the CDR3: TGTGCCAGCAGCTTGTCGGTCGGCGGGAGCCCCTACAATGAGCAGTTCTTC. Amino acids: CASSLSVGGSPYNEQFF.

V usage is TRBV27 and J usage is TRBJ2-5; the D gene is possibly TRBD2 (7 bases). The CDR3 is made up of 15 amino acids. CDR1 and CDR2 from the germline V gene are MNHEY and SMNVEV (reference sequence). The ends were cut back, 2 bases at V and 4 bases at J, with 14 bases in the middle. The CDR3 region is CASSLGGATGETQYF. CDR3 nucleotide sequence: TGTGCCAGCAGTTTAGGGGGGGCTACCGGAGAGACCCAGTACTTC.

The CDR3: CASSLVPGKETQYF. Written as DNA, the CDR3 is TGCGCCAGCAGCTTGGTACCGGGGAAAGAGACCCAGTACTTC. The chain combines TRBV5-1 with TRBJ2-5, with D tentatively TRBD2 (5 bases). CDR1 and CDR2 (germline): SGHRS, YFSETQ. This CDR3 spans 14 amino acids. V dropped 0 bases and J dropped 3 bases, with 9 bases sitting between them.

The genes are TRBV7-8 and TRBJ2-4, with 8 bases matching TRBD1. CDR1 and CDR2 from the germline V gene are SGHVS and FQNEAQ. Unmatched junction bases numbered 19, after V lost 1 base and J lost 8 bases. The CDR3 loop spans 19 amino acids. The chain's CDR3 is CASSLELRQGARINYIQYF. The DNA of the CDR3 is TGTGCCAGCAGCTTAGAACTTCGGCAGGGGGCGCGGATTAACTACATTCAGTACTTC.

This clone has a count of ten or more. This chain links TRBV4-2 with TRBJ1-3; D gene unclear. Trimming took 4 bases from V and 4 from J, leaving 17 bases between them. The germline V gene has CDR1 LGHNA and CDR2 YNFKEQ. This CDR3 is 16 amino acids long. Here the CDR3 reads CASSLNIPRMGNTIYF. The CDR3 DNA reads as TGTGCCAGCAGCCTTAATATCCCCAGGATGGGAAACACCATATATTTT.